Listed below are T cell receptor beta chains from one sample, sequenced in a study of T cells after yellow fever vaccination. TCRdb re-derived calls from the 5' RACE reads in MiXCR, one entry per CDR3 protein. This sample has around 530,000 distinct CDR3 sequences, with approximately 16% found just once. This material consisted of PBMCs, taken 5 days after the first yellow fever vaccination. All receptors come from a man between 18 and 35 years old who received the YFV17D yellow fever vaccine. Both conserved end residues are part of each CDR3. A D gene is named only where the DNA matches it firmly. Where a row states a size, it is once, few, many or the class of an expanded clone; other rows omit it.

j_call	cdr3_length	v_call	clone_size	d_call	cdr3_aa	cdr3_nt
TRBJ2-2	16	TRBV5-5	.	TRBD1	CASSLAGTGFTGELFF	TGTGCCAGCAGCTTGGCCGGGACAGGGTTCACCGGGGAGCTGTTTTTT
TRBJ1-2	16	TRBV9	.	.	CASSVVEWPPRQGYTF	TGTGCCAGCAGCGTAGTGGAGTGGCCGCCCCGACAAGGCTACACCTTC
TRBJ2-3	14	TRBV6-2/TRBV6-3	many	.	CASSYSPSSDTQYF	TGTGCCAGCAGTTACTCGCCTAGCTCAGATACGCAGTATTTT
TRBJ1-4	15	TRBV7-8	few	.	CASSLGTEFNEKLFF	TGTGCCAGCAGCTTAGGGACAGAATTTAATGAAAAACTGTTTTTT
TRBJ1-1	14	TRBV4-1	.	.	CASTEGPADTEAFF	TGCGCCAGCACAGAAGGACCGGCTGACACTGAAGCTTTCTTT
TRBJ1-2	14	TRBV5-1	few	TRBD1	CASSTGDWLYGYTF	TGCGCCAGCAGCACAGGGGATTGGCTCTATGGCTACACCTTC
TRBJ2-3	16	TRBV15	.	TRBD2	CATSRGRFLGGGVLYF	TGTGCCACCAGCAGAGGCCGTTTTTTGGGCGGGGGGGTTCTGTATTTT
TRBJ2-5	12	TRBV10-2	.	.	CASRLGAETQYF	TGCGCCAGCCGACTGGGAGCGGAGACCCAGTACTTC
TRBJ1-5	13	TRBV6-1	few	TRBD1	CASSRDSERPQHF	TGTGCCAGCAGCAGGGACAGTGAGCGGCCCCAGCATTTT
TRBJ2-6	17	TRBV7-8	.	.	CASSTRGRLAGANVLTF	TGTGCCAGCAGCACCCGGGGACGGCTCGCTGGGGCCAACGTCCTGACTTTC
TRBJ2-3	15	TRBV5-1	.	.	CASSLPKTSTDTQYF	TGCGCCAGCAGCTTGCCCAAAACCTCCACAGATACGCAGTATTTT
TRBJ1-2	15	TRBV7-9	.	TRBD1	CASSLVGTDNYGYTF	TGTGCCAGCAGCTTAGTTGGGACAGATAACTATGGCTACACCTTC
TRBJ2-5	17	TRBV7-9	.	.	CASSLVGRAVNRETQYF	TGTGCCAGCAGCTTAGTCGGCCGGGCGGTTAATCGGGAGACCCAGTACTTC
TRBJ2-5	14	TRBV5-1	.	.	CASSLLDVQETQYF	TGCGCCAGCAGCTTGTTGGACGTACAAGAGACCCAGTACTTC
TRBJ1-1	16	TRBV7-9	few	.	CASSLVGREGRAEAFF	TGTGCCAGCAGCTTAGTGGGCAGGGAAGGAAGGGCTGAAGCTTTCTTT
TRBJ2-7	14	TRBV6-5	few	.	CASSIFRVSDEQYF	TGTGCCAGCAGTATATTTAGGGTCTCCGACGAGCAGTACTTC
TRBJ2-7	14	TRBV2	few	.	CASAWLEGLYEQYF	TGTGCCAGCGCCTGGCTCGAAGGGCTCTACGAGCAGTACTTC
TRBJ2-1	15	TRBV28	many	TRBD1	CASSSSGTGNNEQFF	TGTGCCAGCAGTTCATCCGGGACAGGAAACAATGAGCAGTTCTTC
TRBJ2-2	12	TRBV19	.	.	CASQRGAGELFF	TGTGCCAGTCAGAGGGGAGCCGGGGAGCTGTTTTTT
TRBJ2-3	14	TRBV18	.	TRBD2	CASSPTSAQHTQYF	TGTGCCAGCTCACCGACTAGCGCCCAACATACGCAGTATTTT
TRBJ2-3	15	TRBV5-1	.	TRBD1	CASSDFTGGPDTQYF	TGCGCCAGCAGCGATTTTACAGGGGGACCAGATACGCAGTATTTT
TRBJ2-3	12	TRBV10-3	many	.	CAISESIDTQYF	TGTGCCATCAGTGAGTCGATAGATACGCAGTATTTT
TRBJ1-2	13	TRBV12-3/TRBV12-4	few	.	CASSFVQYRGYTF	TGTGCCAGCAGTTTTGTACAGTATCGAGGCTACACCTTC
TRBJ2-7	15	TRBV4-3	few	.	CASSQAGTPGHEQYF	TGCGCCAGCAGCCAAGCCGGGACACCGGGCCACGAGCAGTACTTC
TRBJ1-5	12	TRBV10-3	few	.	CAISHGDQPQHF	TGTGCCATCAGTCACGGGGATCAGCCCCAGCATTTT
TRBJ1-5	15	TRBV4-3	.	.	CASSQEWGSNQPQHF	TGCGCCAGCAGCCAAGAATGGGGAAGCAATCAGCCCCAGCATTTT
TRBJ2-1	16	TRBV7-2	.	TRBD1	CASSVAGTGTYNEQFF	TGTGCCAGCAGCGTCGCCGGGACAGGGACCTACAATGAGCAGTTCTTC
TRBJ2-1	17	TRBV6-5	.	.	CASSYGAYLGVRGEQFF	TGTGCCAGCAGTTACGGGGCCTACCTTGGGGTGAGGGGTGAGCAGTTCTTC
TRBJ1-2	16	TRBV5-1	.	.	CASSSPPGKIGSGYTF	TGCGCCAGCAGCTCTCCCCCAGGGAAGATCGGCTCTGGCTACACCTTC
TRBJ2-2	15	TRBV6-1	.	TRBD2	CASSEASGGAGELFF	TGTGCCAGCAGTGAAGCTAGCGGGGGGGCCGGGGAGCTGTTTTTT
TRBJ1-6	18	TRBV7-2	few	.	CASSLALQGSSYNSPLHF	TGTGCCAGCAGCTTAGCGTTGCAGGGGAGCTCCTATAATTCACCCCTCCACTTT
TRBJ2-3	16	TRBV7-2	.	TRBD1	CASRPDRGLGTDTQYF	TGTGCCAGCAGACCGGACAGGGGGCTGGGGACAGATACGCAGTATTTT
TRBJ2-1	15	TRBV7-3	.	.	CASSSVPSSYNEQFF	TGTGCCAGCAGCTCCGTCCCGAGCTCCTACAATGAGCAGTTCTTC
TRBJ1-6	14	TRBV6-1	few	TRBD1	CASKEGQLNSPLHF	TGTGCCAGCAAAGAGGGACAGCTTAATTCACCCCTCCACTTT
TRBJ2-7	14	TRBV7-9	few	TRBD1	CASSLWDRGYEQYF	TGTGCCAGCAGCTTATGGGACAGGGGTTACGAGCAGTACTTC
TRBJ1-3	15	TRBV6-5	.	.	CASSYRPEPGNTIYF	TGTGCCAGCAGTTACCGTCCGGAGCCTGGAAACACCATATATTTT
TRBJ2-3	17	TRBV7-8	many	.	CASSLETPYLITDTQYF	TGTGCCAGCAGCTTAGAAACACCTTACCTTATCACAGATACGCAGTATTTT
TRBJ1-2	15	TRBV7-2	.	.	CASSSLPGQSYGYTF	TGTGCCAGCAGCTCTCTACCTGGACAGTCGTATGGCTACACCTTC
TRBJ2-4	15	TRBV2	few	.	CASSGDVPPKNIQYF	TGTGCCAGCAGTGGGGACGTCCCACCCAAAAACATTCAGTACTTC
TRBJ2-5	16	TRBV4-1	few	TRBD2	CASSQGTSPYQETQYF	TGCGCCAGCAGCCAAGGGACTAGCCCGTACCAAGAGACCCAGTACTTC
TRBJ1-4	14	TRBV5-1	.	.	CASSLGRINEKLFF	TGCGCCAGCAGCTTAGGCAGGATTAATGAAAAACTGTTTTTT
TRBJ2-1	17	TRBV28	.	TRBD2	CASSSNPPSGATGEQFF	TGTGCCAGCAGTTCCAACCCACCTAGCGGGGCAACGGGGGAGCAGTTCTTC
TRBJ1-2	17	TRBV18	.	.	CASSPRAGGLHEDGYTF	TGTGCCAGCTCACCAAGGGCGGGGGGGCTCCACGAGGATGGCTACACCTTC
TRBJ1-3	20	TRBV4-3	.	TRBD1	CASSRDTGAPMNPSGNTIYF	TGCGCCAGCAGTCGGGACACAGGGGCTCCCATGAATCCCTCTGGAAACACCATATATTTT
TRBJ2-3	14	TRBV20-1	.	TRBD2	CSASLAGRTNTQYF	TGCAGTGCTAGCTTAGCGGGGAGGACTAATACGCAGTATTTT
TRBJ2-1	15	TRBV6-2/TRBV6-3	.	.	CASGRGTRFYNEQFF	TGTGCCAGCGGTCGGGGCACTCGCTTCTACAATGAGCAGTTCTTC
TRBJ2-5	13	TRBV20-1	.	TRBD2	CSASAGRQETQYF	TGCAGTGCCTCAGCGGGGCGGCAAGAGACCCAGTACTTC
TRBJ2-1	15	TRBV5-1	.	TRBD1	CASSRNRGLGNEQFF	TGCGCCAGCAGCCGCAACAGGGGATTGGGCAATGAGCAGTTCTTC
TRBJ2-7	12	TRBV20-1	few	TRBD1	CSAIRQGYEQYF	TGCAGTGCTATTCGACAGGGTTACGAGCAGTACTTC
TRBJ1-1	16	TRBV5-6	few	.	CASSFSPGQGSTEAFF	TGTGCCAGCAGCTTTTCCCCCGGGCAGGGGTCGACTGAAGCTTTCTTT
TRBJ2-5	13	TRBV29-1	few	.	CSVVPRVGETQYF	TGCAGCGTTGTCCCTCGGGTTGGAGAGACCCAGTACTTC
TRBJ2-2	14	TRBV5-1	many	TRBD1	CATGQGWNTGELFF	TGCGCCACCGGACAGGGATGGAACACCGGGGAGCTGTTTTTT
TRBJ2-1	15	TRBV9	.	.	CASSVEQGRGNEQFF	TGTGCCAGCAGCGTAGAACAGGGGCGGGGCAATGAGCAGTTCTTC
TRBJ2-1	15	TRBV19	few	.	CASSNRRISYNEQFF	TGTGCCAGTAGTAATCGGAGGATCTCCTACAATGAGCAGTTCTTC
TRBJ1-4	16	TRBV28	.	TRBD1	CASSTPSTGAGEKLFF	TGTGCCAGCAGTACCCCATCCACAGGGGCCGGGGAAAAACTGTTTTTT